This entry features one T cell receptor beta chain sequence. Its specific antigen is unknown. Base qualities are not recorded, but no much larger clone differs from it by a single base. The record originates from a study of beta chain features in type 1 diabetes (dated by TCRdb to the late 2010s). For the wider study: Patients and healthy donors did not differ in mean age, gender distribution, total cell number or subset yield. Across all samples, around 100 million sorted cells were examined, and cell number per subset correlated strongly with RNA yield. Regulatory and stem cell-like memory subsets were isolated from only 8 patients and 8 healthy donors, whereas naive and central memory subsets came from all 30 or so donors. In the study, TCRB repertoires of sorted circulating CD4+ T cell subsets from recently diagnosed type 1 diabetes patients were compared with those of matched healthy donors.

Summary of the overall study and its limitations: Because small numbers of individuals were included in the HLA sub-analyses, any influence of HLA type on TCRB rearrangement was left unresolved. The naive, central memory and regulatory TCRB repertoires appeared to resemble one another more closely among patients than among healthy donors. Type 1 diabetes patients showed a moderate but significant shortening of TCRB CDR3 length in all four CD4+ subsets. Shorter templates might be favored by PCR, yet because patient and control samples were amplified and corrected together, any such skew would affect both groups equally. Sequencing cDNA rather than genomic DNA could over-represent highly expressing activated cells, although activation and CD3 levels did not differ between groups. Patients with type 1 diabetes made fewer insertions and deleted more nucleotides at VDJ recombination sites, implying thymic rearrangement abnormalities.

The germline V gene (reference sequence) gives CDR1 as SGHNT and CDR2 as YYREEE. Counted from cysteine to phenylalanine, this CDR3 has 14 amino acids. The sequence is cut down to CDR3 DNA, 42 bases in frame from base 1. Here V drops 4 bases and J drops 6 bases, and the junction holds 6 bases not matched to any gene. From each donor, a single peripheral blood sample of about 110 mL on average was drawn into heparinised tubes. Naive, central memory, regulatory and stem cell-like memory CD4+ T cells were sorted on a BD FACSAria II using a panel including CD45RO, CCR7, CD25, CD127, CD95 and CD27. All sorted populations exceeded 95% purity. Right away, PBMCs were isolated by Lymphoprep density gradient centrifugation and were stained directly, with no culture step. Samples were stained and sorted in pairs, with one healthy donor and one patient per experiment, so that batch effects were minimized. The entire isolated RNA was reverse transcribed using the High Capacity cDNA Reverse Transcription Kit, and thus expressed TCRB transcripts were sequenced. Naive, central memory and regulatory T cell samples underwent deep immunoSEQ sequencing, averaging approximately 3.3 million total reads per sample. Sorted cells were lysed in RLT buffer and RNA was extracted with DNase-treated RNeasy Micro or Mini kits, depending on cell number. Each cell subset was processed on its own to prevent cross-contamination, while patient and healthy donor samples were processed together. Using the immunoSEQ multiplex PCR, TCRB sequences were amplified from cDNA into 87-bp fragments spanning the CDR3 region. Sequencing of the amplicons was performed on the Illumina HiSeq platform. For the original study's pipeline: PCR bias was computationally corrected using synthetic template baselines, reads within Hamming distance 2 were collapsed, and singletons that could not be merged were discarded. By aligning reads against IMGT, V, D and J genes, CDR3 length, and insertions or deletions at six rearrangement sites were assigned. Within each subset, clonotype counts were normalized to the number of sorted cells before true diversity and Gini coefficients were calculated with the tcR R package. Repertoire sharing was quantified using the overlap coefficient calculated on TCRB nucleotide sequences. The source is immuneACCESS, and TCRdb retained only in-frame sequences with V and J called. Part of the clones is not carried over; for the studies checked, unresolved V genes explain less than half of this, and the remainder is unexplained. That table is the source of V, J and clone size, and D and trimming were worked out from the DNA. Here the sample has about 150,000 clones; roughly 11% occur a single time. The ten largest clones capture about 1.9% of the sample.

The chain uses TRBV5-4 and TRBJ2-1; 8 middle bases align to TRBD2. The sample was central memory CD4+ T cells from blood. This sequence was found in a man between 18 and 35 years old in good health. This receptor carries the CDR3 CASSPTGGVNEQFF. The DNA sequence follows: TGTGCCAGCAGCCCTACGGGGGGGGTCAATGAGCAGTTCTTC.